This entry features one T cell receptor beta chain sequence. CD8+ and CD4+ T cells circulating in blood were sequenced for TCR beta. The multiple sclerosis controls comprised treatment-naive patients whose relapsing-remitting disease was stable or active. The CD8+ and CD4+ T cells were negatively isolated, with the TEMRA cells enriched by FACS. The sample belongs to a study of CD8 T cells in Susac syndrome. After extraction with the RNeasy kit, roughly 0.45 to 1 ug of the RNA was reverse transcribed using random hexamers. Amplification of TCR beta CDR3 spanned 54 Vbeta and 13 Jbeta via immunoSEQ multiplex PCR. From the immunoSEQ multiplex PCR reads, TCRdb called clonotypes with MiXCR, one entry per CDR3 protein. The sample lists roughly 200,000 distinct CDR3 sequences, roughly 96% occurring once. This CDR3 region has 11 residues. V was trimmed by 1 base and J by 5 bases, leaving 4 bases between them. CDR1 is SGHRS, CDR2 YFSETQ, per germline.

The J gene is TRBJ2-7, the V gene TRBV5-1, with unresolved D. The receptor was isolated from a human donor with multiple sclerosis. Sample: CD8+ T cells from PBMCs. CDR3 bases: TGCGCCAGCAGCTTGATAGACGAGCAGTACTTC. This codes for CASSLIDEQYF.